The 8 T cell receptor beta chains presented below share a single source sample, sequenced in a study of cytotoxic CD8 clonotypes in ibrutinib-treated CLL. The method was immunoSEQ multiplex PCR; TCRdb's version includes in-frame clones alone and lacks a portion of them. The repertoire has about 44,000 clones, approximately 74% of them found once; the top ten carry roughly 12%. The specimen was PBMCs, collected after 12 months of ibrutinib treatment. The source of these receptors is a human donor with chronic lymphocytic leukemia.

This clone was detected only a few times. This chain links TRBV5-5 with TRBJ1-2; no definite D call. The germline V gene encodes CDR1 SGHKS and CDR2 YYEKEE (reference sequence). Trimming stripped 0 bases from V and 2 bases from J, with 5 bases between. This CDR3 spans 13 amino acids. The CDR3 sequence is CASSLDSNYGYTF. DNA of the CDR3: TGTGCCAGCAGCTTGGACAGCAACTATGGCTACACCTTC. Supplemented by reference TRBV5-5 and TRBJ1-2, the full variable domain reads DAGVTQSPTHLIKTRGQQVTLRCSPISGHKSVSWYQQVLGQGPQFIFQYYEKEERGRGNFPDRFSARQFPNYSSELNVNALLLGDSALYLCASSLDSNYGYTFGSGTRLTVV.

DNA of the CDR3: TGTGCCAGTAGTAACGGGGGGGAGACCACTGAAGCTTTCTTT. Translated, it gives CASSNGGETTEAFF. The rearrangement uses TRBV19 and TRBJ1-1, with D possibly matching TRBD1 (5 bases). The germline gives CDR1 LNHDA, CDR2 SQIVND (reference sequence). Trimming took off 4 bases at V and 4 bases at J, with 13 bases between the two ends. The CDR3 sequence is 14 residues long.

This chain uses TRBV6-5 with TRBJ2-2; D may correspond to TRBD1 or TRBD2 (5 bases each). The germline gives CDR1 MNHEY, CDR2 SVGAGI. The V end was cut by 10 bases, the J end by 1 base, with 13 bases between. The CDR3 length is 14 residues. CDR3 nucleotide sequence: TGTGCCATTAGGAGGCAGGGGAACACCGGGGAGCTGTTTTTT. Protein product: CAIRRQGNTGELFF.

Relative to its sample, this clone is medium-sized. The V call is TRBV5-4, the J call TRBJ2-6, with D perhaps TRBD1 (6 bases). This CDR3 contains 20 residues. Germline V CDR1 and CDR2: SGHNT, YYREEE (reference sequence). The V end was cut by 0 bases, the J end by 0 bases, with 19 bases between. DNA of the CDR3: TGTGCCAGCAGCTTGGGGTTTGTATCAGGGGCTCACTCTGGGGCCAACGTCCTGACTTTC. Residues: CASSLGFVSGAHSGANVLTF. The full variable domain, completed using reference TRBV5-4 and TRBJ2-6, is ETGVTQSPTHLIKTRGQQVTLRCSSQSGHNTVSWYQQALGQGPQFIFQYYREEENGRGNFPPRFSGLQFPNYSSELNVNALELDDSALYLCASSLGFVSGAHSGANVLTFGAGSRLTVL.

The J gene is TRBJ2-7, the V gene TRBV29-1; 12 positions agree with TRBD1. Germline loops: CDR1 SQVTM, CDR2 ANQGSEA. The CDR3 totals 13 residues. Trimming removed 3 bases from V and 5 bases from J; junction bases left unmatched: 2. The CDR3, as DNA: TGCAGCGTTGAGGGACAGGGGGCGAACGAGCAGTACTTC. The encoded protein is CSVEGQGANEQYF.

The V and J genes are TRBV5-4 and TRBJ2-2; D not certain. Germline V gene lookup returns CDR1 SGHNT and CDR2 YYREEE (reference sequence). CDR3 size: 13 residues. The germline V and J ends were trimmed by 3 bases and 5 bases, with 8 bases remaining between them. CDR3 loop: CASSYRTTGELFF. Written as DNA, the CDR3 is TGTGCCAGCAGCTACCGAACGACCGGGGAGCTGTTTTTT.

The CDR3 sequence is CASSFEGPAGDSYEQYF. DNA of the CDR3: TGTGCCAGCAGTTTTGAGGGGCCAGCGGGGGACTCCTACGAGCAGTACTTC. The genes are TRBV28 and TRBJ2-7; 8 bases map to TRBD2. Germline V gene sequence: CDR1 MDHEN, CDR2 SYDVKM. There are 17 residues in the CDR3. V lost 3 bases to trimming and J lost 0 bases; unmatched junction nucleotides: 10.

This clone was picked up a small number of times. The chain links TRBV5-1 to TRBJ2-5; D might be TRBD1 or TRBD2, each matching 5 bases. V lost 4 bases and J 2 bases, leaving 15 bases between the germline ends. The CDR3 runs 15 residues. CDR1 SGHRS and CDR2 YFSETQ come from the germline V gene. The CDR3 nucleotides read TGCGCCAGCAGCCCCGGGGACCGAGGGCAAGAGACCCAGTACTTC. This codes for CASSPGDRGQETQYF.